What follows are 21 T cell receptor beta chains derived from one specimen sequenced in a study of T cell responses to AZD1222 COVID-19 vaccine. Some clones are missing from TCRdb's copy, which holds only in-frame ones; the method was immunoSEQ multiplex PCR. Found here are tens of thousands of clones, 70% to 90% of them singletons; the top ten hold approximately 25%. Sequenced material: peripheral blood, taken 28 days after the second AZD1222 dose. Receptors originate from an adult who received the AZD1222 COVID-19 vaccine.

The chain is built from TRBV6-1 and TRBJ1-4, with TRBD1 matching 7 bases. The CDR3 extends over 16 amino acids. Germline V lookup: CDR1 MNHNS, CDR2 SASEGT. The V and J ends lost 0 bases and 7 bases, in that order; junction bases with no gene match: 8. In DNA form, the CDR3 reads TGTGCCAGCAGTGAAGCCCCCGGGACAGCATTTGAAAAACTGTTTTTT. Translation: CASSEAPGTAFEKLFF.

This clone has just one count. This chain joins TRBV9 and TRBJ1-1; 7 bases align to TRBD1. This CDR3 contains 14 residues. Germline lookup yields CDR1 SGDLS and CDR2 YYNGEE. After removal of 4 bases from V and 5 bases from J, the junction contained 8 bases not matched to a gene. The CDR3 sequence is CASSQTGTSTEAFF. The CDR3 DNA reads TGTGCCAGCAGCCAGACAGGGACGAGTACTGAAGCTTTCTTT.

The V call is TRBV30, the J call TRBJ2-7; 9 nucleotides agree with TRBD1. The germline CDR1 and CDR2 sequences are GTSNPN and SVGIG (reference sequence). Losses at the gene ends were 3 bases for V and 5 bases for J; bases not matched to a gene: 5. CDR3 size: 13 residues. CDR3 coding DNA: TGTGCCTGGAGGAAACAGGGGGCTGACGAGCAGTACTTC. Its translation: CAWRKQGADEQYF.

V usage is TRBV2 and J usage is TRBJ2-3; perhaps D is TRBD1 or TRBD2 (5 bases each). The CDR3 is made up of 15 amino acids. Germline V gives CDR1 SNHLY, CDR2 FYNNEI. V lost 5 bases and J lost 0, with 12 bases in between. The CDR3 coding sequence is TGTGCCAGCAGTTACCGGGGCACTAGCACAGATACGCAGTATTTT. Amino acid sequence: CASSYRGTSTDTQYF.

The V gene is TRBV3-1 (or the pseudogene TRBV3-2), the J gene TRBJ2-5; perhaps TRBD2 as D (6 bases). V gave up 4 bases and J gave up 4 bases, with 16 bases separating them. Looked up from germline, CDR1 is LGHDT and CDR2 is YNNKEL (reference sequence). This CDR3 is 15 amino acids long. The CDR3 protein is CASSRDAVGGETQYF. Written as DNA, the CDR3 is TGTGCCAGCAGCCGAGACGCGGTGGGGGGAGAGACCCAGTACTTC.

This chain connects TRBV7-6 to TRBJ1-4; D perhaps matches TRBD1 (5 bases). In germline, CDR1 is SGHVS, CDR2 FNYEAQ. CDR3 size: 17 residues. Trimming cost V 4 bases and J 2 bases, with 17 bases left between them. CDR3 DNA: TGTGCCAGCAGCTCCGACCCTCTCAGGGTCACTAATGAAAAACTGTTTTTT. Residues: CASSSDPLRVTNEKLFF.

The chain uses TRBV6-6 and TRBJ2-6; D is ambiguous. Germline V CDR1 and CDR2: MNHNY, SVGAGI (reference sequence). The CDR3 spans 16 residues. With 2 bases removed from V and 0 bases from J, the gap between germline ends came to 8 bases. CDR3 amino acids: CASSYGLSSGANVLTF. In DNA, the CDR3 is TGTGCCAGCAGTTACGGTTTGAGCTCTGGGGCCAACGTCCTGACTTTC.

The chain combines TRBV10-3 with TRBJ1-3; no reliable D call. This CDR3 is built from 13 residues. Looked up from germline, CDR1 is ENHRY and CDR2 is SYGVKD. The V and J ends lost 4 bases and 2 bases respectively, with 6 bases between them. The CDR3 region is CAISVQPGNTIYF. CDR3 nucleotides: TGTGCCATCAGTGTCCAGCCTGGAAACACCATATATTTT.

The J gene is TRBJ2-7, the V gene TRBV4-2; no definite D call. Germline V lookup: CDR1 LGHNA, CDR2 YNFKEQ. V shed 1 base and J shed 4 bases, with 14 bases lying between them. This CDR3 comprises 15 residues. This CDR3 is CASSQAQASGYEQYF. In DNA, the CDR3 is TGTGCCAGCAGCCAAGCCCAAGCGTCTGGATACGAGCAGTACTTC.

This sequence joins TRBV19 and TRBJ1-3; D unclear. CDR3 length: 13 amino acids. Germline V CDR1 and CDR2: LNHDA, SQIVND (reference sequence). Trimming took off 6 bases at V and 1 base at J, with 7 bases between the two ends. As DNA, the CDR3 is TGTGCCAGTAGACAGATGTCTGGAAACACCATATATTTT. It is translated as CASRQMSGNTIYF. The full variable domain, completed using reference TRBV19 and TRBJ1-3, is DGGITQSPKYLFRKEGQNVTLSCEQNLNHDAMYWYRQDPGQGLRLIYYSQIVNDFQKGDIAEGYSVSREKKESFPLTVTSAQKNPTAFYLCASRQMSGNTIYFGEGSWLTVV.

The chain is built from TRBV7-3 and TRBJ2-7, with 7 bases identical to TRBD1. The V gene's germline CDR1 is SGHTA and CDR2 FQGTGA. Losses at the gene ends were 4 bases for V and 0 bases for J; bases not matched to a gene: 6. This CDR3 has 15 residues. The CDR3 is CASSSGQVTSYEQYF. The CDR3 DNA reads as TGTGCCAGCAGCTCAGGACAGGTTACCTCCTACGAGCAGTACTTC.

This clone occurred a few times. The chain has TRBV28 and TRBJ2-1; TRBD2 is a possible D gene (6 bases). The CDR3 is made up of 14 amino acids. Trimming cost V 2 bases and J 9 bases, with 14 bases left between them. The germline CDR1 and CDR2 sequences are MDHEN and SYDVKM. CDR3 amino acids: CASSLATSRGEQFF. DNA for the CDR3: TGTGCCAGCAGTTTAGCGACTAGTCGCGGTGAGCAGTTCTTC.

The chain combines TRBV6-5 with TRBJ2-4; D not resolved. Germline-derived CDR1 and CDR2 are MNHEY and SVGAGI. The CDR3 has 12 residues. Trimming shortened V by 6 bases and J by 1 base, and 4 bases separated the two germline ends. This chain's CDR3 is CASRGAKNIQYF. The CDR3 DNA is TGTGCCAGCAGGGGGGCCAAAAACATTCAGTACTTC.

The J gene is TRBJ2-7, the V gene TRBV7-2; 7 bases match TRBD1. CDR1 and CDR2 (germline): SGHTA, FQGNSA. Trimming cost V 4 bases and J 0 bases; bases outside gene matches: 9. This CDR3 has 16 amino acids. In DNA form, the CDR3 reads TGTGCCAGCAGCTCGCAAATCGGGGACAGCTCCTACGAGCAGTACTTC. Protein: CASSSQIGDSSYEQYF.

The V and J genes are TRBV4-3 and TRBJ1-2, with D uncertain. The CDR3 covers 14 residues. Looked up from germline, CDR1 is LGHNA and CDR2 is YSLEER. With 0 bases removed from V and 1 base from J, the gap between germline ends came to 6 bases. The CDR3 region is CASSQDPNNYGYTF. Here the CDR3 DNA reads TGCGCCAGCAGCCAAGATCCGAATAACTATGGCTACACCTTC.

The CDR3 DNA reads as TGTGCCAGCAGCCTCTCTAGCGGGGGGGCCTACGAGCAGTACTTC. Translated, it gives CASSLSSGGAYEQYF. V is TRBV7-2 and J is TRBJ2-7; 12 bases fit TRBD2. V was clipped by 5 bases and J by 2 bases; unmatched bases: 4. The CDR3 length is 15 residues. Germline assignment: CDR1 SGHTA and CDR2 FQGNSA. The whole variable domain, filled in from reference TRBV7-2 and TRBJ2-7, reads GAGVSQSPSNKVTEKGKDVELRCDPISGHTALYWYRQSLGQGLEFLIYFQGNSAPDKSGLPSDRFSAERTGGSVSTLTIQRTQQEDSAVYLCASSLSSGGAYEQYFGPGTRLTVT.

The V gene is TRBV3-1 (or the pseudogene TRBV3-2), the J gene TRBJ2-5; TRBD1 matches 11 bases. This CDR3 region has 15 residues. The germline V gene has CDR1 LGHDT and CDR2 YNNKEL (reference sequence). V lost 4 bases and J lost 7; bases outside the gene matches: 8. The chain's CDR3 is CASSLPGQGEGTQYF. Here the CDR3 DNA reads TGTGCCAGCAGCCTCCCGGGACAGGGGGAAGGGACCCAGTACTTC.

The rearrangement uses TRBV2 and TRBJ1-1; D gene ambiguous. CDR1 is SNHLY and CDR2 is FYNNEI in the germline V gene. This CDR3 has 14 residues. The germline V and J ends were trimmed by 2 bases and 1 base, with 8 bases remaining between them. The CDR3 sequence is CASSESGRNTEAFF. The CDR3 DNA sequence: TGTGCCAGCAGTGAATCAGGAAGGAACACTGAAGCTTTCTTT.

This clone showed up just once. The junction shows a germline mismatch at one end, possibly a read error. The CDR3 DNA follows: TGTGCCAGCAGCCTAGCGGGACACCCCCCAGATACGCAGTATTTT. Protein: CASSLAGHPPDTQYF. The V gene is TRBV7-6, the J gene TRBJ2-3; 9 bases agree with TRBD2. The length of the CDR3 is 15 residues. Germline V CDR1 and CDR2: SGHVS, FNYEAQ. The entire variable domain, with the rest obtained from reference TRBV7-6 and TRBJ2-3, is as follows: GAGVSQSPRYKVTKRGQDVALRCDPISGHVSLYWYRQALGQGPEFLTYFNYEAQQDKSGLPNDRFSAERPEGSISTLTIQRTEQRDSAMYRCASSLAGHPPDTQYFGPGTRLTVL.

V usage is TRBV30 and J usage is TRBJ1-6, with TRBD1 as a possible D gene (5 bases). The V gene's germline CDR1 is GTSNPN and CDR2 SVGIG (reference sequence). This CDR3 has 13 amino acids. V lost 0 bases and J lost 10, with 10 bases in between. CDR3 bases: TGTGCCTGGAGTGTACTTGGGGACTCACCCCTCCACTTT. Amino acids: CAWSVLGDSPLHF.

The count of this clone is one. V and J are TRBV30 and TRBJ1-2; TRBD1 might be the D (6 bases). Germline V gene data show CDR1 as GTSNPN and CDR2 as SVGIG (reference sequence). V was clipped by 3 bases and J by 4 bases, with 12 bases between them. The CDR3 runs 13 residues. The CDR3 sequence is CAWSIQGSYGYTF. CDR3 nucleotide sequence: TGTGCCTGGAGCATCCAGGGGAGCTATGGCTACACCTTC. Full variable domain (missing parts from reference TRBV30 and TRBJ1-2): SQTIHQWPATLVQPVGSPLSLECTVEGTSNPNLYWYRQAAGRGLQLLFYSVGIGQISSEVPQNLSASRPQDRQFILSSKKLLLSDSGFYLCAWSIQGSYGYTFGSGTRLTVV.